A selection of T cell receptor beta chains follows, all from one sample in a study of cytomegalovirus exposure and HLA in healthy donors. Generated by immunoSEQ multiplex PCR, the TCRdb table keeps only in-frame clones and is missing some. Counted here are hundreds of thousands of clones, approximately 90% occurring once; the ten biggest clones make up about 1%. Input material: PBMCs. Receptor source: a woman aged 18-35 years in good health and CMV-seronegative. The CDR3 runs from the conserved cysteine through the conserved F or W. A D gene is named only where the DNA matches it firmly. Some rows have no size entry. The others give once, few or many, or a class for an expanded clone.

d_gene: .
abundance: once
j_gene: TRBJ1-2
v_gene: TRBV6-5
CDR3aa: CASSPGGRASGYTF
CDR3nt: TGTGCCAGCAGCCCGGGGGGCAGGGCGAGCGGCTACACCTTC

d_gene: .
abundance: .
j_gene: TRBJ2-3
v_gene: TRBV6-5
CDR3aa: CASSQSGTGTDTQYF
CDR3nt: TGTGCCAGCAGTCAATCAGGCACCGGCACAGATACGCAGTATTTT

d_gene: TRBD1
abundance: .
j_gene: TRBJ1-1
v_gene: TRBV7-9
CDR3aa: CASSLEGGAVTEAFF
CDR3nt: TGTGCCAGCAGCTTAGAAGGGGGCGCGGTCACTGAAGCTTTCTTT

d_gene: .
abundance: .
j_gene: TRBJ1-3
v_gene: TRBV5-1
CDR3aa: CASSFWAGNTIYF
CDR3nt: TGCGCCAGCAGCTTTTGGGCGGGAAACACCATATATTTT

d_gene: .
abundance: .
j_gene: TRBJ1-2
v_gene: TRBV7-2
CDR3aa: CASSTAGANYGYTF
CDR3nt: TGTGCCAGCAGCACCGCAGGGGCTAACTATGGCTACACCTTC

d_gene: TRBD1
abundance: .
j_gene: TRBJ2-2
v_gene: TRBV18
CDR3aa: CASSPRQGTTGELFF
CDR3nt: TGTGCCAGCTCACCGAGACAGGGGACAACCGGGGAGCTGTTTTTT

d_gene: .
abundance: few
j_gene: TRBJ2-7
v_gene: TRBV11-1
CDR3aa: CASSLAKAQGYEQYF
CDR3nt: TGTGCCAGCAGCTTAGCGAAAGCACAGGGCTACGAGCAGTACTTC

d_gene: TRBD1
abundance: once
j_gene: TRBJ1-3
v_gene: TRBV5-4
CDR3aa: CASSSTGAGNTIYF
CDR3nt: TGTGCCAGCAGCTCGACAGGGGCTGGAAACACCATATATTTT

d_gene: TRBD1
abundance: .
j_gene: TRBJ1-5
v_gene: TRBV4-2
CDR3aa: CASSRTGQEQAGNQPQHF
CDR3nt: TGTGCCAGCAGCCGGACAGGGCAGGAACAAGCTGGCAATCAGCCCCAGCATTTT

d_gene: .
abundance: .
j_gene: TRBJ1-5
v_gene: TRBV4-1
CDR3aa: CASSQEDSFNQPQHF
CDR3nt: TGCGCCAGCAGCCAAGAGGACAGCTTCAATCAGCCCCAGCATTTT

d_gene: TRBD1
abundance: .
j_gene: TRBJ1-5
v_gene: TRBV7-2
CDR3aa: CASSPYKTGSNQPQHF
CDR3nt: TGTGCCAGCAGCCCTTATAAGACAGGGTCCAATCAGCCCCAGCATTTT

d_gene: .
abundance: .
j_gene: TRBJ2-7
v_gene: TRBV11-3
CDR3aa: CASSLDAYLYEQYF
CDR3nt: TGTGCCAGCAGCTTAGACGCCTACCTCTACGAGCAGTACTTC

d_gene: TRBD1
abundance: .
j_gene: TRBJ2-4
v_gene: TRBV7-2
CDR3aa: CASSPAGTGAKNIQYF
CDR3nt: TGTGCCAGCAGCCCGGCCGGGACAGGGGCAAAAAACATTCAGTACTTC

d_gene: .
abundance: .
j_gene: TRBJ1-5
v_gene: TRBV7-9
CDR3aa: CASSLGGGQLQHF
CDR3nt: TGTGCCAGCAGCTTAGGTGGAGGTCAGCTCCAGCATTTT

d_gene: .
abundance: .
j_gene: TRBJ2-7
v_gene: TRBV27
CDR3aa: CASSPAGTLRSYEQYF
CDR3nt: TGTGCCAGCAGTCCCGCCGGGACTTTGAGGTCCTACGAGCAGTACTTC

d_gene: .
abundance: .
j_gene: TRBJ2-3
v_gene: TRBV4-3
CDR3aa: CASSQDSYGVTDTQYF
CDR3nt: TGCGCCAGCAGCCAAGATTCGTACGGGGTCACAGATACGCAGTATTTT

d_gene: .
abundance: .
j_gene: TRBJ1-1
v_gene: TRBV29-1
CDR3aa: CSVAPGHKNTEAFF
CDR3nt: TGCAGCGTGGCCCCGGGACACAAGAACACTGAAGCTTTCTTT

d_gene: .
abundance: .
j_gene: TRBJ2-7
v_gene: TRBV4-1
CDR3aa: CASSQRTFQNEQYF
CDR3nt: TGCGCCAGCAGCCAGAGGACATTCCAGAACGAGCAGTACTTC

d_gene: .
abundance: .
j_gene: TRBJ2-7
v_gene: TRBV6-6
CDR3aa: CASSDGQPYEQYF
CDR3nt: TGTGCCAGCAGTGACGGACAGCCCTACGAGCAGTACTTC

d_gene: TRBD1
abundance: few
j_gene: TRBJ1-2
v_gene: TRBV4-3
CDR3aa: CASRLDRREGYTF
CDR3nt: TGCGCCAGCAGGTTGGACAGGAGAGAGGGCTACACCTTC

d_gene: TRBD2
abundance: .
j_gene: TRBJ2-7
v_gene: TRBV7-2
CDR3aa: CASSLGLAGLSYEQYF
CDR3nt: TGTGCCAGCAGCTTAGGACTAGCGGGCCTTTCCTACGAGCAGTACTTC

d_gene: TRBD1
abundance: .
j_gene: TRBJ2-7
v_gene: TRBV25-1
CDR3aa: CASSEYSGTGDHEQYF
CDR3nt: TGTGCCAGCAGTGAATACTCGGGGACAGGGGACCACGAGCAGTACTTC

d_gene: .
abundance: .
j_gene: TRBJ1-2
v_gene: TRBV19
CDR3aa: CASSEGWGYTF
CDR3nt: TGTGCCAGTAGTGAGGGTTGGGGCTACACCTTC

d_gene: TRBD2
abundance: once
j_gene: TRBJ2-5
v_gene: TRBV7-6
CDR3aa: CASSLVAAGGPRETQYF
CDR3nt: TGTGCCAGCAGCTTAGTCGCAGCGGGAGGGCCGCGGGAGACCCAGTACTTC

d_gene: TRBD1
abundance: .
j_gene: TRBJ2-6
v_gene: TRBV2
CDR3aa: CASGRDSRLSGANVLTF
CDR3nt: TGTGCCAGCGGCCGGGACAGCAGGCTATCCGGGGCCAACGTCCTGACTTTC